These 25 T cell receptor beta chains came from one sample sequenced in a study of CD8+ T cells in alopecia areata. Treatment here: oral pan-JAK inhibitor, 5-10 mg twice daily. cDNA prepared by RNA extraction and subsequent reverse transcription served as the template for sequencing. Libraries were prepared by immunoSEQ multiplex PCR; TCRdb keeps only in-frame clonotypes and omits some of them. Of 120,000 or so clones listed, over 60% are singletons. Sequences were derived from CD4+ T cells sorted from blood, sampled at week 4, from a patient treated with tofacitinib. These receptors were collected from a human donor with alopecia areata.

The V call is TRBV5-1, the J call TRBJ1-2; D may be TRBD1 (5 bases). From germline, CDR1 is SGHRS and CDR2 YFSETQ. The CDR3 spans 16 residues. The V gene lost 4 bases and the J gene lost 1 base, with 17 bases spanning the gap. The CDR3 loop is CASSPGTDSFNYGYTF. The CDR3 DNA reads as TGCGCCAGCAGCCCAGGGACGGACTCCTTTAACTATGGCTACACCTTC. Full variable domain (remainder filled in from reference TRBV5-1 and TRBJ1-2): KAGVTQTPRYLIKTRGQQVTLSCSPISGHRSVSWYQQTPGQGLQFLFEYFSETQRNKGNFPGRFSGRQFSNSRSEMNVSTLELGDSALYLCASSPGTDSFNYGYTFGSGTRLTVV.

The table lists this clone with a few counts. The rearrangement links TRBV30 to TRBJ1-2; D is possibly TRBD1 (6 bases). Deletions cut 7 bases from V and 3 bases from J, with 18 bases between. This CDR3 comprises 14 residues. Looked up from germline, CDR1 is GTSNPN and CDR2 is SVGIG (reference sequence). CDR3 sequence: CAFKAGRGHYGYTF. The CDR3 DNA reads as TGTGCCTTTAAAGCGGGCAGGGGACACTATGGCTACACCTTC.

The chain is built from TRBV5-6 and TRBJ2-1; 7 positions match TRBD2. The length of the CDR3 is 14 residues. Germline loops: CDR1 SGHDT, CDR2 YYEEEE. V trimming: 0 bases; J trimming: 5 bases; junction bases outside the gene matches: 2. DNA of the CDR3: TGTGCCAGCAGCTTGGCGGGAGGACACAATGAGCAGTTCTTC. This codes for CASSLAGGHNEQFF.

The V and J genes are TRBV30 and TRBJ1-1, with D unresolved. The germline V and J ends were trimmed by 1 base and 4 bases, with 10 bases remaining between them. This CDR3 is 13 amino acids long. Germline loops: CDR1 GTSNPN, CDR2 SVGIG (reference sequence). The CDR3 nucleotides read TGTGCCTGGAGTGCCGTCCGAGTCACTGAAGCTTTCTTT. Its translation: CAWSAVRVTEAFF.

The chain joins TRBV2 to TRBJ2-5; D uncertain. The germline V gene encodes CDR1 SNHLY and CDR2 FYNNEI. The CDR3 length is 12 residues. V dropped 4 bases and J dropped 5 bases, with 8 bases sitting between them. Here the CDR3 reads CASSGWQETQYF. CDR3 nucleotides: TGTGCCAGCAGTGGGTGGCAGGAGACCCAGTACTTC.

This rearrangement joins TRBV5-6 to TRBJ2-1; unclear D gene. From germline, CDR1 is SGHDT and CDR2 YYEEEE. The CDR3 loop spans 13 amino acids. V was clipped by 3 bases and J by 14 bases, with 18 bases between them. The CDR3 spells CASSSSNHRGKFF. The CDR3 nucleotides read TGTGCCAGCAGCTCGTCGAACCACCGTGGGAAGTTCTTC. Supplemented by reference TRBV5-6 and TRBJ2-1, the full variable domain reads DAGVTQSPTHLIKTRGQQVTLRCSPKSGHDTVSWYQQALGQGPQFIFQYYEEEERQRGNFPDRFSGHQFPNYSSELNVNALLLGDSALYLCASSSSNHRGKFFGPGTRLTVL.

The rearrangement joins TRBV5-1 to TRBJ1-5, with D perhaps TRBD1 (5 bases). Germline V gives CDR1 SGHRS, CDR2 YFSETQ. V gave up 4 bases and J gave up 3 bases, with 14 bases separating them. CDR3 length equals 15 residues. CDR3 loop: CASSQLPGTNQPQHF. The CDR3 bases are TGCGCCAGCAGCCAATTGCCGGGGACCAATCAGCCCCAGCATTTT.

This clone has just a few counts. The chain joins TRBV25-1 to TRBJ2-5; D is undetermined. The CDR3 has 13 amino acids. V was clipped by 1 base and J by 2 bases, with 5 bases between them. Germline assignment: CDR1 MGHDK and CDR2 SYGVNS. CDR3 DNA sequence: TGTGCCAGCAGTGAATGGGGTCAAGAGACCCAGTACTTC. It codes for CASSEWGQETQYF.

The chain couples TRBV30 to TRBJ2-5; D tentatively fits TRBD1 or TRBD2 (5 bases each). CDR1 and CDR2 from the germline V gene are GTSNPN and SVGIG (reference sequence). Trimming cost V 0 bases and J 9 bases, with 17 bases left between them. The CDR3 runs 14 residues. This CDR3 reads CAWSVPVVGVSQYF. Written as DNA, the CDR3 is TGTGCCTGGAGTGTACCAGTGGTGGGGGTTTCCCAGTACTTC.

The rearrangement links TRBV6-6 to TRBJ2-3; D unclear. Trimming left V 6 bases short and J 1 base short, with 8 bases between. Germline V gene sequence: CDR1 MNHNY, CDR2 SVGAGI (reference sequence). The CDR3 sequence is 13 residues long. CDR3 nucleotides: TGTGCCAGCAGAGACCTCGGCACAGATACGCAGTATTTT. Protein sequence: CASRDLGTDTQYF.

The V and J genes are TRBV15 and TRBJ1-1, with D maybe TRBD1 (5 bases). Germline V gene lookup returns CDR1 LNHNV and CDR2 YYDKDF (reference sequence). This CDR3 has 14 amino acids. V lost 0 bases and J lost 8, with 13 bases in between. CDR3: CATSRDKRAGEAFF. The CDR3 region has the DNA TGTGCCACCAGCAGAGATAAGAGGGCAGGGGAAGCTTTCTTT. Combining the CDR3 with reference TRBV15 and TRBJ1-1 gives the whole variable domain DAMVIQNPRYQVTQFGKPVTLSCSQTLNHNVMYWYQQKSSQAPKLLFHYYDKDFNNEADTPDNFQSRRPNTSFCFLDIRSPGLGDTAMYLCATSRDKRAGEAFFGQGTRLTVV.

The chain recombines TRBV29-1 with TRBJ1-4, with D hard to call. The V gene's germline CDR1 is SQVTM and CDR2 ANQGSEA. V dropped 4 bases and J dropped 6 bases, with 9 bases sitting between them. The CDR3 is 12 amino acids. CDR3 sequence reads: CSVVGPDEKLFF. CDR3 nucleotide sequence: TGCAGCGTTGTTGGCCCAGATGAAAAACTGTTTTTT.

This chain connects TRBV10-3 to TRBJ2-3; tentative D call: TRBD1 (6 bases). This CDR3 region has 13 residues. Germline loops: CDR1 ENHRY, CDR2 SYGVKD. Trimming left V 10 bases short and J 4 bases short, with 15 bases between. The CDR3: CASRTGWPDTQYF. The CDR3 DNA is TGTGCCAGCCGTACAGGGTGGCCAGATACGCAGTATTTT.

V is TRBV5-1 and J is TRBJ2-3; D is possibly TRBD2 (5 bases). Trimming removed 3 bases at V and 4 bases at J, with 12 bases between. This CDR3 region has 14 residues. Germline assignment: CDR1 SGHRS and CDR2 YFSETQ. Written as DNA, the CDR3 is TGCGCCAGCAGCTCCACTAGTCGGTCAGATACGCAGTATTTT. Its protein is CASSSTSRSDTQYF. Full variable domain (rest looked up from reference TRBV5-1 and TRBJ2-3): KAGVTQTPRYLIKTRGQQVTLSCSPISGHRSVSWYQQTPGQGLQFLFEYFSETQRNKGNFPGRFSGRQFSNSRSEMNVSTLELGDSALYLCASSSTSRSDTQYFGPGTRLTVL.

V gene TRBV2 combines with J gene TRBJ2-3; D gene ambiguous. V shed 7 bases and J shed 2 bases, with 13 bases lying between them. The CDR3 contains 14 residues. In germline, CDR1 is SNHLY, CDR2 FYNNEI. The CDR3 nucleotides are TGTGCCAGCACCCGACTTATAGACACAGATACGCAGTATTTT. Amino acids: CASTRLIDTDTQYF.

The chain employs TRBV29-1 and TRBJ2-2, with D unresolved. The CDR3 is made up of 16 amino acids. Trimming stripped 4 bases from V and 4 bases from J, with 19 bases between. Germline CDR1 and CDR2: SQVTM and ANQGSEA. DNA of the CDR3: TGCAGCGTTGTGGTCTCGGCCGGATATGGCACCGGGGAGCTGTTTTTT. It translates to CSVVVSAGYGTGELFF.

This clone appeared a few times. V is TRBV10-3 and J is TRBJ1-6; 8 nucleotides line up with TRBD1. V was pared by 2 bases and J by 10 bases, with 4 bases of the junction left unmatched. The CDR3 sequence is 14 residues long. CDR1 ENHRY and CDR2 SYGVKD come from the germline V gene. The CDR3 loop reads CAISEDRGNSPLHF. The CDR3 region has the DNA TGTGCCATCAGTGAGGACAGGGGAAACTCACCCCTCCACTTT.

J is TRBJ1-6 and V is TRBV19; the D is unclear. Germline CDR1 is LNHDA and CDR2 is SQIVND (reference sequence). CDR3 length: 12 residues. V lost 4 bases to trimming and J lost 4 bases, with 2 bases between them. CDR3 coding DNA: TGTGCCAGTAGTACTTATAATTCACCCCTCCACTTT. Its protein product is CASSTYNSPLHF.

This CDR3 reads CASSGQRYGYTF. CDR3 nucleotides: TGTGCCAGCAGTGGGCAGCGCTATGGCTACACCTTC. The chain combines TRBV25-1 with TRBJ1-2; D call uncertain. Per the germline V gene, CDR1 is MGHDK and CDR2 is SYGVNS. This CDR3 has 12 residues. With 4 bases removed from V and 4 bases from J, the gap between germline ends came to 7 bases.

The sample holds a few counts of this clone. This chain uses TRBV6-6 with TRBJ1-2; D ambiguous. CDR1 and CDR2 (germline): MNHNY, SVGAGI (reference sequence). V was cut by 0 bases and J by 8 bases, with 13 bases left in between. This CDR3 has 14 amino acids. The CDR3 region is CASSYSIGDLGYTF. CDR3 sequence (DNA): TGTGCCAGCAGTTACTCGATTGGGGATTTGGGCTACACCTTC.

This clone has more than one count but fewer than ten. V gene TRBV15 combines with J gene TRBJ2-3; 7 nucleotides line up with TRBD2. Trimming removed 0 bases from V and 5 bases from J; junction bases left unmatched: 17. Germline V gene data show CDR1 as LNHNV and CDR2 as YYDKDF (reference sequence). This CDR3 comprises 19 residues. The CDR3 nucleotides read TGTGCCACCAGCAGAGATAAGAGTGTGAGCGGGGCGCAGAAAGATACGCAGTATTTT. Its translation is CATSRDKSVSGAQKDTQYF. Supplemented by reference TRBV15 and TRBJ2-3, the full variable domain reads DAMVIQNPRYQVTQFGKPVTLSCSQTLNHNVMYWYQQKSSQAPKLLFHYYDKDFNNEADTPDNFQSRRPNTSFCFLDIRSPGLGDTAMYLCATSRDKSVSGAQKDTQYFGPGTRLTVL.

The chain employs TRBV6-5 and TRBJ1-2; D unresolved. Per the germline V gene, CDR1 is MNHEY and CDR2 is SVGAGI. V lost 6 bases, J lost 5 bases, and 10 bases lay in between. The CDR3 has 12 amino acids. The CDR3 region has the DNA TGTGCCAGCAGGGACGGTGAATATGGCTACACCTTC. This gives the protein CASRDGEYGYTF.

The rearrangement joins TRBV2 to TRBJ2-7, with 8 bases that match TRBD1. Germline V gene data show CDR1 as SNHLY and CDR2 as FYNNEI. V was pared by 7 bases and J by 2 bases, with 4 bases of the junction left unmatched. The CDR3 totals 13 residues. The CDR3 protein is CASKSTGAYEQYF. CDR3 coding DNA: TGTGCCAGCAAGTCGACAGGGGCCTACGAGCAGTACTTC.

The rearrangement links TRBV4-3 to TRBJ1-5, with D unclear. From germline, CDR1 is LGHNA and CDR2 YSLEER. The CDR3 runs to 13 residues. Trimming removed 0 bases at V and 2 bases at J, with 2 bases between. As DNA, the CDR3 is TGCGCCAGCAGCCAAGACGGCAATCAGCCCCAGCATTTT. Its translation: CASSQDGNQPQHF.

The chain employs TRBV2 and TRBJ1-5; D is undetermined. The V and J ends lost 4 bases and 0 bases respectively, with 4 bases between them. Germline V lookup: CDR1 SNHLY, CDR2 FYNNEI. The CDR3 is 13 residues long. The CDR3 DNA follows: TGTGCCAGCAGTGTGAGTAGCAATCAGCCCCAGCATTTT. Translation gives CASSVSSNQPQHF.